This T cell receptor beta chain is from a study of cytomegalovirus exposure and HLA in healthy donors. Whole-study results and caveats: As was reported, the classifier diagnosed cytomegalovirus status with high specificity and sensitivity. TCR clusters originating in the first cohort tended to co-occur in the roughly 120 validation repertoires, according to a later analysis.

This clone was counted between two and nine times. Its antigen is still unknown. Among the 90 to 150 subjects of the validation cohort, separate from the roughly 700-subject first cohort, were the donors. Germline loops: CDR1 SGHAT, CDR2 FQNNGV. With V trimmed by 3 bases and J by 4 bases, 1 base remained unmatched. This CDR3 has 14 residues. Sequencing used immunoSEQ multiplex PCR; TCRdb keeps in-frame clones, though not all of them. The table has approximately 160,000 clones, over 85% seen once; the top ten hold 4.2%. The chain employs TRBV11-2 and TRBJ2-2; 8 bases match TRBD2. This clonotype was obtained from a man younger than 30 in good health and CMV-seropositive. The sequenced sample was PBMCs. CDR3 nucleotides: TGTGCCAGCAGCTTTGGGACTAGCACCGGGGAGCTGTTTTTT. Protein product: CASSFGTSTGELFF.